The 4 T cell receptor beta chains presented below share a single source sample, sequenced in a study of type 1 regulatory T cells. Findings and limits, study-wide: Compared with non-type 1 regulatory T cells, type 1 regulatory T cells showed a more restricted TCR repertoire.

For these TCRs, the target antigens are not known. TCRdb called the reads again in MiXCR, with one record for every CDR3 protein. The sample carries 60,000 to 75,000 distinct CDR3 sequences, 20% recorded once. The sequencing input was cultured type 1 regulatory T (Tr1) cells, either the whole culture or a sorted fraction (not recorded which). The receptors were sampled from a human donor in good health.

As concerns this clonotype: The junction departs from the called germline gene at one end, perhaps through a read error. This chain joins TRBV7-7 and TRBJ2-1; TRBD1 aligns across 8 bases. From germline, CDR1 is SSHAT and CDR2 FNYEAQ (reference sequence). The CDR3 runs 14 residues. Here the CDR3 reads CASSQMTGVNEQFF. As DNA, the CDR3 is TGTGCTAGCAGCCAGATGACAGGGGTGAATGAGCAGTTCTTC.

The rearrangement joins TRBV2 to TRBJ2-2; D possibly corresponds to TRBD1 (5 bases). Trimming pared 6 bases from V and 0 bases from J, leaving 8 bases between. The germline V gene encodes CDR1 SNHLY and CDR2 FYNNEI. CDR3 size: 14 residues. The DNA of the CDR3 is TGTGCCAGCAGCAGGGTGACGAACACCGGGGAGCTGTTTTTT. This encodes CASSRVTNTGELFF.

In nucleotides, the CDR3 is TGCGCCAGCAGCTTGCCTCGGACTAGCGGGAGGTCCGAGGGAACGAGCTCCTACAATGAGCAGTTCTTC. Its protein product is CASSLPRTSGRSEGTSSYNEQFF. The chain is built from TRBV5-1 and TRBJ2-1, with 14 bases that match TRBD2. CDR3 length equals 23 residues. J gave up 0 bases and V 1 base, and 18 bases lay outside the gene matches. Germline loops: CDR1 SGHRS, CDR2 YFSETQ.

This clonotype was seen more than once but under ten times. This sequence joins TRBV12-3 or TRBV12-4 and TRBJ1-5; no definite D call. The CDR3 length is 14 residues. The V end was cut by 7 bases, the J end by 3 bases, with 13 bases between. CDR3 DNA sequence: TGTGCCAGCACTGAATCTGGTACCAATCAGCCCCAGCATTTT. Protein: CASTESGTNQPQHF.